The entry that follows covers one TCR beta chain sequence. These data are taken from a study of response to subunit inactivated influenza vaccine. The V gene's germline CDR1 is MGHDK and CDR2 SYGVNS. Germline trimming cut 4 bases from V and 7 bases from J; bases unmatched to any gene: 7. The CDR3 sequence is 14 residues long. MiXCR was run by TCRdb on the RT-PCR reads, yielding one entry per CDR3 protein. Of approximately 700,000 distinct CDR3 sequences listed, approximately 15% are singletons. Material: PBMCs from blood, obtained around 14 days before vaccination. This rearrangement joins TRBV25-1 to TRBJ2-3; 8 bases match TRBD2. This clonotype originated in a man aged 50 or older who received an inactivated influenza vaccine. CDR3 sequence reads: CASSVGTSWYTQYF. The CDR3 region has the DNA TGTGCCAGCAGTGTCGGGACTAGTTGGTATACGCAGTATTTT.